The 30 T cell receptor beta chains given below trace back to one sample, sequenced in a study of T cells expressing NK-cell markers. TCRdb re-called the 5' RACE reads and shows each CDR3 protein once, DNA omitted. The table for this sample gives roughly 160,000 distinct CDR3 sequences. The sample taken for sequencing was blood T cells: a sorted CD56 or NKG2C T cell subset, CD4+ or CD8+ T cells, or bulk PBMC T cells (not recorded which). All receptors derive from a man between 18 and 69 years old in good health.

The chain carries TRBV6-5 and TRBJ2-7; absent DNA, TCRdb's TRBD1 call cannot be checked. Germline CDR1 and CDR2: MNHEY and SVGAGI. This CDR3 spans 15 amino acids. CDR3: CASSFGGGGTGEQYF.

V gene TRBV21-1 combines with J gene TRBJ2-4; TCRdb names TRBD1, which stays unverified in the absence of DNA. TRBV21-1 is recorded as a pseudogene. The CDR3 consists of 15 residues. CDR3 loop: CAFQVGDRVKNIQYF.

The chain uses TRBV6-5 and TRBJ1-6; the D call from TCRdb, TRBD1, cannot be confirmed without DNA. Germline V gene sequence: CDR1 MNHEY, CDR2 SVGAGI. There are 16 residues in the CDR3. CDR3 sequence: CASSYYHRGRISPLHF.

This CDR3 reads CASSHRDYSYNEQFF. The J gene is TRBJ2-1, the V gene TRBV5-6. The germline gives CDR1 SGHDT, CDR2 YYEEEE. The CDR3 is 15 residues long.

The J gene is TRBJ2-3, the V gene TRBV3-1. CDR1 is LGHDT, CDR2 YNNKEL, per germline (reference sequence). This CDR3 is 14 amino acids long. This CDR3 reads CASSPEVAPDTQYF.

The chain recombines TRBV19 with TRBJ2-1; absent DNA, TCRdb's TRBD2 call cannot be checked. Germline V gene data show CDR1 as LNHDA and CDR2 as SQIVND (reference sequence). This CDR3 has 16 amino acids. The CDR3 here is CASKETGLTSYNEQFF. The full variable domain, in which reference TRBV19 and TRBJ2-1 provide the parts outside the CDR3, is DGGITQSPKYLFRKEGQNVTLSCEQNLNHDAMYWYRQDPGQGLRLIYYSQIVNDFQKGDIAEGYSVSREKKESFPLTVTSAQKNPTAFYLCASKETGLTSYNEQFFGPGTRLTVL.

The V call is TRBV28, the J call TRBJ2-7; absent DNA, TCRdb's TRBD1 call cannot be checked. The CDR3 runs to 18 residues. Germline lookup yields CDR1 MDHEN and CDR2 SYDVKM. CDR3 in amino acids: CASSLPRFLETQGYEQYF. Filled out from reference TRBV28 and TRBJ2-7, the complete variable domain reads DVKVTQSSRYLVKRTGEKVFLECVQDMDHENMFWYRQDPGLGLRLIYFSYDVKMKEKGDIPEGYSVSREKKERFSLILESASTNQTSMYLCASSLPRFLETQGYEQYFGPGTRLTVT.

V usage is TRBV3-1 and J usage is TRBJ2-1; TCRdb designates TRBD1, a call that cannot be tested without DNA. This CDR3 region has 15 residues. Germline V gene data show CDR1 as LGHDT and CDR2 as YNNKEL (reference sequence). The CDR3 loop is CASSLGQGPYNEQFF.

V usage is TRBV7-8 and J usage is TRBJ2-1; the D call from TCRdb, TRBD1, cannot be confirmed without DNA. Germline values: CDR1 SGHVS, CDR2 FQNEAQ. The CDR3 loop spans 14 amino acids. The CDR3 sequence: CASSLAGGAHEQFF.

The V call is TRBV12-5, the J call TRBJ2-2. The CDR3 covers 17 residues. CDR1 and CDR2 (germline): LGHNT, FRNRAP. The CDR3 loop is CASGLGPDEEHRGAVFF. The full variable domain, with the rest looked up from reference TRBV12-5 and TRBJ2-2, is DARVTQTPRHKVTEMGQEVTMRCQPILGHNTVFWYRQTMMQGLELLAYFRNRAPLDDSGMPKDRFSAEMPDATLATLKIQPSEPRDSAVYFCASGLGPDEEHRGAVFFGEGSRLTVL.

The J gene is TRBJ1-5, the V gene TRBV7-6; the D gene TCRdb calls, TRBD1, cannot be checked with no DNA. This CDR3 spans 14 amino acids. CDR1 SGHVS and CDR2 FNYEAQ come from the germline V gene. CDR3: CASSLLSGGQPQHF.

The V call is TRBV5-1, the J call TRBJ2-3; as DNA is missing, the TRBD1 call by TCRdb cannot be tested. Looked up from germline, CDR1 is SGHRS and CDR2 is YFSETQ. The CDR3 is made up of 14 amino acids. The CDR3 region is CASSVTGVSDTQYF.

The CDR3 here is CASSWDGDSYEQYF. The J gene is TRBJ2-7, the V gene TRBV27. The CDR3 is 14 amino acids. Germline CDR1 reads MNHEY; CDR2 reads SMNVEV (reference sequence).

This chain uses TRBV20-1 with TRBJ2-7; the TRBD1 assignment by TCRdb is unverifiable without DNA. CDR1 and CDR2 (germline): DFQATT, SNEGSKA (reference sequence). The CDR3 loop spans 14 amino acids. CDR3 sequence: CSASWVDRPFGQYF.

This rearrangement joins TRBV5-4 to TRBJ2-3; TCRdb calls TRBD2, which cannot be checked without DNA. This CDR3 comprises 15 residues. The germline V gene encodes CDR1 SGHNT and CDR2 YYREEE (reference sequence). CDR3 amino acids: CASIVKGGGLDTQYF.

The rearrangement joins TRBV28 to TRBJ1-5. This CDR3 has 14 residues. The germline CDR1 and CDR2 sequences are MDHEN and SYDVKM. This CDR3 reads CASRSHNSNQPQHF.

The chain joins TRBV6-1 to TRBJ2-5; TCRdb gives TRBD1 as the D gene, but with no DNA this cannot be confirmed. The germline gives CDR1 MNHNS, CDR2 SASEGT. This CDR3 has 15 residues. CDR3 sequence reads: CASSETVVGQETQYF.

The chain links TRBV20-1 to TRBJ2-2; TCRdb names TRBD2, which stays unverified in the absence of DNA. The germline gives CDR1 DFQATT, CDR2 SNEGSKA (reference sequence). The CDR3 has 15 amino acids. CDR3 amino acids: CSARERTLETGELFF.

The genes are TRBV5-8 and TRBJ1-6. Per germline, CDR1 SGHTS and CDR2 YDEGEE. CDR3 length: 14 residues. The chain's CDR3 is CASRGSSYNSPLHF.

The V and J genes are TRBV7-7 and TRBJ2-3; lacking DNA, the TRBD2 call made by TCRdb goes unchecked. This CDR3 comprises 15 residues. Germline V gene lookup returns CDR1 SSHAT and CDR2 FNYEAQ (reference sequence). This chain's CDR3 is CASSSTSANTDTQYF.

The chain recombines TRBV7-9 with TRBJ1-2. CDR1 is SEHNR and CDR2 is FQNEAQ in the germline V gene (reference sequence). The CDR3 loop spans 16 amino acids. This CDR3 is CASSLSSSAPNYGYTF.

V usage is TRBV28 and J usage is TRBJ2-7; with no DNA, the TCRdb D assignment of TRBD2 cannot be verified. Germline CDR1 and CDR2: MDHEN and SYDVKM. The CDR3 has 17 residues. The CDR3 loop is CASSSSIWGLASYEQYF.

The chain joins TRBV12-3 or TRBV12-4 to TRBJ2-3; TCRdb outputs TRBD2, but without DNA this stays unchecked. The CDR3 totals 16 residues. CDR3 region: CASRKGLAGMSDTQYF.

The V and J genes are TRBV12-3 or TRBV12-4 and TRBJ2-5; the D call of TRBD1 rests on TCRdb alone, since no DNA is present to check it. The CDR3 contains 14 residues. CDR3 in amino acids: CASSNDRGLETQYF.

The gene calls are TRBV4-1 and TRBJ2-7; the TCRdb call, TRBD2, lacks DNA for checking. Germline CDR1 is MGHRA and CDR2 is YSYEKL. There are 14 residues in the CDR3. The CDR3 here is CASSQKDFSYEQYF.

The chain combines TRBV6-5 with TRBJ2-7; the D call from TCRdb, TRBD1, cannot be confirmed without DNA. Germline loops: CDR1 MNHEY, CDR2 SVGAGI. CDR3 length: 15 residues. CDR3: CASSYLRDRAYEQYF.

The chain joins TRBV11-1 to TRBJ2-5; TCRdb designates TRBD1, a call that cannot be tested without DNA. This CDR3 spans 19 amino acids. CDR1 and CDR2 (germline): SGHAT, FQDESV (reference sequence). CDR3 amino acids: CASSSKGGNVFIIPETQYF.

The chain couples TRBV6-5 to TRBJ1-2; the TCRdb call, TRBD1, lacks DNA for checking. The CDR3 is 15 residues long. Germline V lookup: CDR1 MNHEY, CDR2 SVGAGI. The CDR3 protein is CASSYDVGTGYGYTF.

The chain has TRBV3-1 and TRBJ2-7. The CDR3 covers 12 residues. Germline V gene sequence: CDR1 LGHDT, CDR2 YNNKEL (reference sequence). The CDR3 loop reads CASSRLDYEQYF.

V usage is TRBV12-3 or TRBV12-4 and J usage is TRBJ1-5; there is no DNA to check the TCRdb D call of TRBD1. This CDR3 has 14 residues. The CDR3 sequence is CASSPTGPNQPQHF.